The 30 T cell receptor beta chains given below trace back to one sample, sequenced in a study of cytomegalovirus exposure and HLA in healthy donors. Primers for the PCR totalled 60 Vbeta and 13 Jbeta. The table came from immunoSEQ multiplex PCR; TCRdb's copy has only in-frame clones and leaves some out. The data show 100,000 to 150,000 clones, 65% to 80% seen once. Sequenced material: PBMCs. The receptors originated from a man between 60 and 70 years old in good health and CMV-seropositive.

The gene calls are TRBV14 and TRBJ2-3; D possibly corresponds to TRBD1 (5 bases). The CDR3 covers 15 residues. From germline, CDR1 is SGHDN and CDR2 FVKESK. Trimming removed 6 bases at V and 0 bases at J, with 13 bases between. The DNA of the CDR3 is TGTGCCAGCAGTAGACAGCAGGCTAGCACAGATACGCAGTATTTT. Translating it yields CASSRQQASTDTQYF.

The chain employs TRBV2 and TRBJ1-6, with D perhaps matching TRBD1 (5 bases). Germline CDR1 SNHLY, CDR2 FYNNEI. V lost 0 bases to trimming and J lost 15 bases, with 15 bases between them. The CDR3 runs to 14 residues. CDR3 coding DNA: TGTGCCAGCAGTGAAGCGCTCCGGGGGATAGGCCTCCACTTT. Translated: CASSEALRGIGLHF.

The rearrangement uses TRBV10-2 and TRBJ1-1; D possibly corresponds to TRBD1 (5 bases). This CDR3 region has 14 residues. CDR1 and CDR2 (germline): WSHSY, SAAADI. V was pared by 0 bases and J by 10 bases, with 15 bases between. In DNA form, the CDR3 reads TGCGCCAGCAGTGAGTCATGGGCTTCGGGGGGAGCTTTCTTT. Amino acid sequence: CASSESWASGGAFF.

As for this clone: A junction end diverges from the germline sequence, so it may reflect a read error. This chain links TRBV7-7 with TRBJ2-1; 10 nucleotides line up with TRBD2. Germline V CDR1 and CDR2: SSHAT, FNYEAQ (reference sequence). The CDR3 extends over 15 amino acids. CDR3 residues: CASSSGLADYNEQFF. For the CDR3, the DNA is TGTGCTAGCAGCTCAGGACTAGCGGACTACAATGAGCAGTTCTTC.

Only one count was recorded for this clone. J is TRBJ2-7 and V is TRBV2; 11 bases fit TRBD1. Germline values: CDR1 SNHLY, CDR2 FYNNEI. This CDR3 is built from 14 residues. After removal of 5 bases from V and 4 bases from J, the junction contained 4 bases not matched to a gene. CDR3 residues: CASSPDRGLYEQYF. In nucleotides, the CDR3 is TGTGCCAGCAGTCCGGACAGGGGGCTGTACGAGCAGTACTTC.

This chain joins TRBV25-1 and TRBJ2-2; 13 bases map to TRBD2. The germline V gene encodes CDR1 MGHDK and CDR2 SYGVNS. This CDR3 spans 15 amino acids. Losses at the gene ends were 5 bases for V and 6 bases for J; bases not matched to a gene: 3. The chain's CDR3 is CASSTSGRASGELFF. The CDR3 DNA is TGTGCCAGCAGTACTAGCGGGAGGGCCTCCGGGGAGCTGTTTTTT.

This clone was recorded only once. The chain combines TRBV9 with TRBJ2-3; TRBD2 matches at 7 bases. CDR1 SGDLS and CDR2 YYNGEE come from the germline V gene. The ends lost 4 bases at V and 2 bases at J; junction bases unmatched: 10. There are 16 residues in the CDR3. The CDR3 region is CASSPLWGGSTDTQYF. Written as DNA, the CDR3 is TGTGCCAGCAGCCCCTTGTGGGGGGGATCCACAGATACGCAGTATTTT.

This sequence joins TRBV7-3 and TRBJ2-1; 8 bases agree with TRBD1. This CDR3 region has 14 residues. Germline V lookup: CDR1 SGHTA, CDR2 FQGTGA. After removal of 1 base from V and 10 bases from J, the junction contained 6 bases not matched to a gene. For the CDR3, the DNA is TGTGCCAGCAGCTTAAGGTCAGGGGGCCGAGAGCAGTTCTTC. Amino acids: CASSLRSGGREQFF.

The CDR3 loop is CASSLPWNTEAFF. Written as DNA, the CDR3 is TGTGCCAGCAGTTTACCCTGGAACACTGAAGCTTTCTTT. The J gene is TRBJ1-1, the V gene TRBV28; D is ambiguous. Germline CDR1 is MDHEN and CDR2 is SYDVKM. With 2 bases removed from V and 1 base from J, the gap between germline ends came to 5 bases. The CDR3 length is 13 residues. The entire variable domain, with the rest obtained from reference TRBV28 and TRBJ1-1, is as follows: DVKVTQSSRYLVKRTGEKVFLECVQDMDHENMFWYRQDPGLGLRLIYFSYDVKMKEKGDIPEGYSVSREKKERFSLILESASTNQTSMYLCASSLPWNTEAFFGQGTRLTVV.

This chain links TRBV5-1 with TRBJ1-4, with a tentative D call TRBD1 (6 bases). This CDR3 spans 15 amino acids. The germline CDR1 and CDR2 sequences are SGHRS and YFSETQ. V lost 0 bases, J lost 10 bases, and 16 bases lay in between. The CDR3 loop reads CASSLGAGGEGKLFF. The CDR3 DNA reads TGCGCCAGCAGCTTGGGAGCGGGGGGCGAAGGAAAACTGTTTTTT.

As for this clone: Relative to the germline gene, one junction end is altered; a read error may explain this. This chain connects TRBV27 to TRBJ2-7, with D maybe TRBD1 (5 bases). Germline CDR1 is MNHEY and CDR2 is SMNVEV (reference sequence). CDR3 length equals 13 residues. The CDR3 region is CASSFYRSSEQYF. In DNA form, the CDR3 reads TGTGCCAGCAGTTTTTACAGGTCCTCCGAGCAGTACTTC.

The gene calls are TRBV5-6 and TRBJ2-5; 7 nucleotides align to TRBD1. The end of the DNA aligns better with TRBJ2-7, so the J call may be wrong. Looked up from germline, CDR1 is SGHDT and CDR2 is YYEEEE. The CDR3 runs 15 residues. As DNA, the CDR3 is TGTGCCAGCAGCTTTGAGGCAGGGGGCTCCTACGAGCAGTACTTC. It yields the protein CASSFEAGGSYEQYF.

The CDR3 is CASSVTGLAGPSYEQYF. Here the CDR3 DNA reads TGTGCCAGCAGTGTAACCGGACTAGCGGGTCCCTCCTACGAGCAGTACTTC. The V call is TRBV6-1, the J call TRBJ2-7; 11 bases match TRBD2. The trim removed 4 bases at V and 0 bases at J, leaving 8 bases unmatched. The CDR3 totals 17 residues. Germline CDR1 is MNHNS and CDR2 is SASEGT.

The CDR3 nucleotides are TGCGCCAGCAGCGATTGGCGGCGGGAGACCCAGTACTTC. It specifies CASSDWRRETQYF. The V and J genes are TRBV5-1 and TRBJ2-5, with D hard to call. The CDR3 is 13 residues long. In germline, CDR1 is SGHRS, CDR2 YFSETQ. V was shortened by 4 bases and J by 5 bases, with 12 bases between the two germline ends.

The J gene is TRBJ2-2, the V gene TRBV11-2; maybe TRBD2 (6 bases). The CDR3 spans 14 residues. The germline V and J ends were trimmed by 1 base and 6 bases, with 9 bases remaining between them. In germline, CDR1 is SGHAT, CDR2 FQNNGV. CDR3 residues: CASSLVGGAGELFF. The CDR3 nucleotides are TGTGCCAGCAGCTTAGTCGGAGGGGCCGGGGAGCTGTTTTTT.

The rearrangement uses TRBV4-1 and TRBJ1-2, with TRBD1 as a possible D gene (5 bases). V shed 0 bases and J shed 3 bases, with 17 bases lying between them. Germline loops: CDR1 MGHRA, CDR2 YSYEKL. The CDR3 contains 17 residues. The CDR3, as DNA: TGCGCCAGCAGCCAAGATAGAACAGGCACCACCTACTATGGCTACACCTTC. It specifies CASSQDRTGTTYYGYTF.

This clone was found once. The rearrangement uses TRBV12-5 and TRBJ1-4, with D maybe TRBD1 (6 bases). Trimming stripped 6 bases from V and 8 bases from J, with 13 bases between. This CDR3 comprises 13 residues. The germline CDR1 and CDR2 sequences are LGHNT and FRNRAP. The CDR3 sequence: CASGQGPREKLFF. In nucleotides, the CDR3 is TGTGCTAGTGGACAGGGCCCACGGGAAAAACTGTTTTTT.

This clone appeared a few times. The V gene is TRBV7-2, the J gene TRBJ1-4, with 9 bases fitting TRBD1. This CDR3 has 15 amino acids. In germline, CDR1 is SGHTA, CDR2 FQGNSA. With V trimmed by 1 base and J by 5 bases, 2 bases remained unmatched. The chain's CDR3 is CASSLVDRGNEKLFF. CDR3 nucleotide sequence: TGTGCCAGCAGCTTAGTGGACAGGGGCAATGAAAAACTGTTTTTT.

This clone was seen a handful of times. This sequence joins TRBV2 and TRBJ1-1; TRBD1 aligns across 7 bases. The junction had 8 bases not matched to a gene; V was cut back by 8 bases and J by 5 bases. CDR1 and CDR2 (germline): SNHLY, FYNNEI. This CDR3 contains 13 residues. The DNA for the CDR3 is TGTGCCAGCGAGGGACAGACTGGGACTGAAGCTTTCTTT. Amino acid sequence: CASEGQTGTEAFF.

The chain carries TRBV28 and TRBJ2-7, with a weak D call TRBD1 (6 bases). The CDR3 is made up of 14 amino acids. Germline values: CDR1 MDHEN, CDR2 SYDVKM. Trimming left V 2 bases short and J 8 bases short, with 16 bases between. The CDR3 DNA follows: TGTGCCAGCAGTTTAACAGGGACCCTTTTGAAGCAGTACTTC. Its translation: CASSLTGTLLKQYF.

The J gene is TRBJ1-5, the V gene TRBV2; D is perhaps TRBD1 (6 bases). Germline CDR1 is SNHLY and CDR2 is FYNNEI. The CDR3 is 14 amino acids. V shed 5 bases and J shed 6 bases, with 14 bases lying between them. CDR3 amino acids: CASSLQGMFQPQHF. The CDR3 nucleotides read TGTGCCAGCAGTTTACAGGGAATGTTTCAGCCCCAGCATTTT.

The chain uses TRBV19 and TRBJ2-1; the match to TRBD2 covers 7 bases. Germline V gene lookup returns CDR1 LNHDA and CDR2 SQIVND (reference sequence). V gave up 2 bases and J gave up 3 bases; unmatched junction bases: 4. The CDR3 spans 15 residues. CDR3 protein: CASSIYPSGYNEQFF. The CDR3 DNA is TGTGCCAGTAGTATATACCCTAGCGGCTACAATGAGCAGTTCTTC.

On this clone: At one end, the junction sequence differs from germline, possibly due to a read error. The rearrangement links TRBV6-4 to TRBJ1-2, with D possibly TRBD1 on 6 matching bases. The germline CDR1 and CDR2 sequences are MRHNA and SNTAGT. The CDR3 spans 16 residues. CDR3 coding DNA: TGTGCCAGCAGTTACTCGACGGGGGGCCGTAGCTATGGCTACACCTTC. Residues: CASSYSTGGRSYGYTF.

The CDR3: CASSFGRGDYGYTF. CDR3 sequence (DNA): TGTGCCAGCTCATTCGGTCGGGGGGACTATGGCTACACCTTC. The chain uses TRBV18 and TRBJ1-2; maybe TRBD1 (5 bases). CDR1 is KGHSH, CDR2 LQKENI, per germline. V shed 5 bases and J shed 3 bases, with 13 bases lying between them. There are 14 residues in the CDR3.

This chain uses TRBV11-2 with TRBJ2-7; D might be TRBD2 (5 bases). The CDR3 consists of 12 residues. In germline, CDR1 is SGHAT, CDR2 FQNNGV. Trimming stripped 7 bases from V and 3 bases from J, with 10 bases between. CDR3 sequence reads: CASTERVYEQYF. The CDR3 nucleotides read TGTGCCAGCACGGAGAGGGTCTACGAGCAGTACTTC.

The chain uses TRBV2 and TRBJ1-1; 9 nucleotides align to TRBD1. The CDR3 spans 17 residues. The J segment lost 1 base and the V segment lost 0 bases, leaving 6 bases of the junction unmatched. CDR1 and CDR2 from the germline V gene are SNHLY and FYNNEI. CDR3: CASSEARRGQGNTEAFF. CDR3 nucleotide sequence: TGTGCCAGCAGTGAAGCAAGGCGGGGACAGGGGAACACTGAAGCTTTCTTT.

The V call is TRBV28, the J call TRBJ1-5, with 12 bases identical to TRBD1. The CDR3 spans 16 residues. CDR1 and CDR2 from the germline V gene are MDHEN and SYDVKM. Trimming cost V 5 bases and J 7 bases; bases outside gene matches: 9. CDR3 nucleotides: TGTGCCAGCAGTACCCGGGACAGGGGGCTCGGCCAGCCCCAGCATTTT. It specifies CASSTRDRGLGQPQHF. Complete variable domain (other parts from reference TRBV28 and TRBJ1-5): DVKVTQSSRYLVKRTGEKVFLECVQDMDHENMFWYRQDPGLGLRLIYFSYDVKMKEKGDIPEGYSVSREKKERFSLILESASTNQTSMYLCASSTRDRGLGQPQHFGDGTRLSIL.

This clone has a single count. The chain recombines TRBV30 with TRBJ1-1, with unresolved D. Germline loops: CDR1 GTSNPN, CDR2 SVGIG (reference sequence). CDR3 size: 14 residues. Trimming removed 3 bases from V and 0 bases from J, with 11 bases in between. CDR3 in amino acids: CAWRVKQLNTEAFF. CDR3 bases: TGTGCCTGGAGAGTGAAACAGTTGAACACTGAAGCTTTCTTT.

The sample holds a few counts of this clone. This chain uses TRBV29-1 with TRBJ2-7; 13 bases map to TRBD2. Germline V CDR1 and CDR2: SQVTM, ANQGSEA. The CDR3 runs to 16 residues. V dropped 6 bases and J dropped 0; count of bases not matched to a gene: 8. The CDR3 DNA sequence: TGCAGCGTCACAGGACTAGCGGGGGCGAGCTCCTACGAGCAGTACTTC. It specifies CSVTGLAGASSYEQYF.

The chain has TRBV7-9 and TRBJ2-2; TRBD2 aligns across 9 bases. With 5 bases clipped from V and 1 base from J, the junction kept 8 bases outside the gene matches. CDR1 SEHNR and CDR2 FQNEAQ come from the germline V gene (reference sequence). CDR3 length equals 17 residues. This CDR3 reads CASSTRSLAGNTGELFF. The CDR3 DNA is TGTGCCAGCAGCACCCGCTCACTAGCGGGGAACACCGGGGAGCTGTTTTTT. Supplemented by reference TRBV7-9 and TRBJ2-2, the full variable domain reads DTGVSQNPRHKITKRGQNVTFRCDPISEHNRLYWYRQTLGQGPEFLTYFQNEAQLEKSRLLSDRFSAERPKGSFSTLEIQRTEQGDSAMYLCASSTRSLAGNTGELFFGEGSRLTVL.